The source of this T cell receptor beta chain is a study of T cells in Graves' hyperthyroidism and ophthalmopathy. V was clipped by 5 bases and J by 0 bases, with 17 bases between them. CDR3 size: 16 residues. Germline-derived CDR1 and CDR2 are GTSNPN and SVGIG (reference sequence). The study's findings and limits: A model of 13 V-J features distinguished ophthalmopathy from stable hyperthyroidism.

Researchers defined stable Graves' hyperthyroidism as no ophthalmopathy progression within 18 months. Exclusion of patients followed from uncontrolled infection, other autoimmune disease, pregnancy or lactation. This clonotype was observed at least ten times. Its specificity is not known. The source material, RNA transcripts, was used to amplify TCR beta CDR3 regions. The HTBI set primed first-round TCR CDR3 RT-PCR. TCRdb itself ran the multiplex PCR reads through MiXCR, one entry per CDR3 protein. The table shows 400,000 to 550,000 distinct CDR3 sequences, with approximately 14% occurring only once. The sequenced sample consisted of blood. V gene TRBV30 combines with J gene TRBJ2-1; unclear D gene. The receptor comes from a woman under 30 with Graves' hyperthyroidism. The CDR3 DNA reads TGTGCCTGGTATTTGGGTGGGCGGTTCTCCTACAATGAGCAGTTCTTC. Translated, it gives CAWYLGGRFSYNEQFF.